These 24 T cell receptor beta chains came from one sample sequenced in a study of patients and donors after allogeneic stem cell transplantation. One entry per CDR3 protein, called by TCRdb with MiXCR from the RT-PCR reads. The sample lists roughly 960,000 distinct CDR3 sequences; about 20% were seen once. Sequencing used blood, either unsorted or a sorted T cell fraction (not recorded which). These receptors came from a human donor who was either an allogeneic HSCT recipient or a stem cell or donor lymphocyte infusion donor (not recorded which). It is not recorded whose cells these are; they may come from a transplant donor.

This clonotype was seen more than once but under ten times. The J gene is TRBJ2-5, the V gene TRBV20-1; 11 bases agree with TRBD2. V gave up 1 base and J gave up 11 bases; unmatched junction bases: 9. In germline, CDR1 is DFQATT, CDR2 SNEGSKA (reference sequence). The CDR3 contains 14 residues. The CDR3 nucleotides are TGCAGTGCTAGAGTACTAGCGGGGGCCCAGTGGCAGTACTTC. This sequence encodes CSARVLAGAQWQYF.

The sample holds many counts of this clonotype. J is TRBJ2-1 and V is TRBV2, with no clear D. Trimming removed 1 base at V and 8 bases at J, with 6 bases between. This CDR3 region has 12 residues. Germline lookup yields CDR1 SNHLY and CDR2 FYNNEI. CDR3: CASSEDVYEQFF. In DNA form, the CDR3 reads TGTGCCAGCAGTGAAGATGTCTATGAGCAGTTCTTC.

The rearrangement joins TRBV6-2 or TRBV6-3 to TRBJ2-1; perhaps TRBD2 as D (6 bases). This CDR3 contains 15 residues. Trimming cost V 5 bases and J 6 bases, with 17 bases left between them. Per the germline V gene, CDR1 is MNHEY and CDR2 is SVGEGT. This chain's CDR3 is CASSPPRRAVNEQFF. CDR3 DNA sequence: TGTGCCAGCAGTCCCCCCCGGAGGGCCGTCAATGAGCAGTTCTTC.

The chain carries TRBV27 and TRBJ1-1; 9 bases are a match to TRBD1. The CDR3 extends over 15 amino acids. Germline trimming cut 5 bases from V and 3 bases from J; bases unmatched to any gene: 7. CDR1 is MNHEY and CDR2 is SMNVEV in the germline V gene (reference sequence). CDR3 in DNA: TGTGCCAGCAGTCTAACGAGGACAGGGGACACTGAAGCTTTCTTT. Translated: CASSLTRTGDTEAFF.

The V gene is TRBV11-2, the J gene TRBJ1-4; D call uncertain. This CDR3 contains 15 residues. In germline, CDR1 is SGHAT, CDR2 FQNNGV. The V and J ends lost 5 bases and 8 bases respectively, with 18 bases between them. The CDR3 is CASSPDRTLGEKLFF. The DNA for the CDR3 is TGTGCCAGCAGCCCCGACCGGACTCTAGGGGAAAAACTGTTTTTT.

This clonotype showed up just a few times. The chain is built from TRBV15 and TRBJ1-5; D is ambiguous. The germline CDR1 and CDR2 sequences are LNHNV and YYDKDF (reference sequence). The germline V and J ends were trimmed by 0 bases and 2 bases, with 8 bases remaining between them. The CDR3 runs to 15 residues. CDR3 sequence (DNA): TGTGCCACCAGCAGAGACGGGTCTGGCAATCAGCCCCAGCATTTT. This sequence encodes CATSRDGSGNQPQHF.

This chain joins TRBV2 and TRBJ2-5; D is undetermined. The V gene lost 6 bases and the J gene lost 0 bases, with 11 bases spanning the gap. Germline assignment: CDR1 SNHLY and CDR2 FYNNEI. CDR3 length: 14 residues. The CDR3 is CASRTSSYQETQYF. CDR3 sequence (DNA): TGTGCCAGCAGGACGAGCTCGTACCAAGAGACCCAGTACTTC.

A few counts support this clonotype. V is TRBV7-2 and J is TRBJ2-7; D is possibly TRBD1 or TRBD2 (5 bases each). V was cut by 4 bases and J by 0 bases, with 13 bases left in between. The CDR3 has 15 amino acids. From germline, CDR1 is SGHTA and CDR2 FQGNSA. This CDR3 reads CASSSAGTSSYEQYF. CDR3 nucleotide sequence: TGTGCCAGCAGCTCCGCCGGGACCAGCTCCTACGAGCAGTACTTC.

The gene calls are TRBV30 and TRBJ1-1, with no clear D. The length of the CDR3 is 14 residues. Germline CDR1 is GTSNPN and CDR2 is SVGIG (reference sequence). Trimming took off 1 base at V and 1 base at J, with 10 bases between the two ends. This CDR3 is CAWSDGLTNTEAFF. The CDR3 bases are TGTGCCTGGAGTGACGGACTGACGAACACTGAAGCTTTCTTT.

V and J are TRBV20-1 and TRBJ2-7; 8 positions agree with TRBD1. The germline V gene encodes CDR1 DFQATT and CDR2 SNEGSKA (reference sequence). The CDR3 length is 14 residues. V trimming: 3 bases; J trimming: 1 base; junction bases outside the gene matches: 5. CDR3 bases: TGCAGTGCTAGCGCCACAGGGGGGTCCTACGAGCAGTACTTC. The encoded protein is CSASATGGSYEQYF.

This clonotype came up a few times. The rearrangement joins TRBV4-1 to TRBJ2-2; D unresolved. Germline CDR1 MGHRA, CDR2 YSYEKL. The CDR3 is 14 residues long. The V and J ends lost 2 bases and 3 bases respectively, with 7 bases between them. CDR3 DNA sequence: TGCGCCAGCAGCCAAAGAGAAGACACCGGGGAGCTGTTTTTT. This sequence encodes CASSQREDTGELFF.

The table lists this clonotype with a few counts. V and J are TRBV6-5 and TRBJ1-1; TRBD1 matches 7 bases. After removal of 4 bases from V and 7 bases from J, the junction contained 9 bases not matched to a gene. Germline values: CDR1 MNHEY, CDR2 SVGAGI. This CDR3 is built from 14 residues. The CDR3 sequence is CASSSRTGLLEAFF. The CDR3, as DNA: TGTGCCAGCAGTTCCCGGACAGGCCTTCTTGAAGCTTTCTTT.

V gene TRBV4-1 combines with J gene TRBJ2-5; D remains ambiguous. This CDR3 comprises 15 residues. Trimming pared 2 bases from V and 2 bases from J, leaving 12 bases between. The V gene's germline CDR1 is MGHRA and CDR2 YSYEKL. The CDR3 here is CASSQHYPGQETQYF. The CDR3 coding sequence is TGCGCCAGCAGCCAACATTACCCTGGTCAAGAGACCCAGTACTTC.

This clonotype was counted many times. The rearrangement links TRBV24-1 to TRBJ2-1; TRBD2 matches 10 bases. The CDR3 contains 12 residues. Unmatched junction bases numbered 6, after V lost 5 bases and J lost 15 bases. CDR1 is KGHDR and CDR2 is SFDVKD in the germline V gene. The chain's CDR3 is CATSGTSGVRFF. The DNA for the CDR3 is TGTGCCACCAGTGGGACTAGCGGCGTACGGTTCTTC.

This clonotype showed up just a few times. The genes are TRBV20-1 and TRBJ2-7; D possibly corresponds to TRBD2 (7 bases). In germline, CDR1 is DFQATT, CDR2 SNEGSKA (reference sequence). Trimming removed 5 bases at V and 4 bases at J, with 18 bases between. The CDR3 length is 14 residues. This CDR3 reads CSAPRGGGSYEQYF. As DNA, the CDR3 is TGCAGTGCTCCCCGTGGGGGCGGGAGTTACGAGCAGTACTTC.

CDR3 DNA sequence: TGCAGTGCCGAAGACGGGCGGAGGGGCTACGAGCAGTACTTC. Translated: CSAEDGRRGYEQYF. The V gene is TRBV20-1, the J gene TRBJ2-7; possibly TRBD2 for D (6 bases). Trimming left V 6 bases short and J 3 bases short, with 18 bases between. Germline V CDR1 and CDR2: DFQATT, SNEGSKA (reference sequence). This CDR3 region has 14 residues.

This sequence joins TRBV2 and TRBJ1-5; unclear D gene. V was cut by 5 bases and J by 6 bases, with 8 bases left in between. The CDR3 length is 12 residues. Germline CDR1 is SNHLY and CDR2 is FYNNEI. The CDR3 protein is CASSPSGQPQHF. CDR3 DNA sequence: TGTGCCAGCAGTCCATCAGGTCAGCCCCAGCATTTT.

The CDR3 nucleotides are TGCAGTGCGGCCCCCAGGACACAACTTAGGGAGACCCAGTACTTC. This codes for CSAAPRTQLRETQYF. V gene TRBV20-1 combines with J gene TRBJ2-5; a weak D match, TRBD1 (5 bases). The V gene's germline CDR1 is DFQATT and CDR2 SNEGSKA (reference sequence). CDR3 length: 15 amino acids. Trimming shortened V by 6 bases and J by 5 bases, and 22 bases separated the two germline ends.

V gene TRBV11-1 combines with J gene TRBJ1-1; no clear D gene. Trimming took 6 bases from V and 1 from J, leaving 18 bases between them. This CDR3 has 16 residues. Germline V CDR1 and CDR2: SGHAT, FQDESV (reference sequence). In DNA form, the CDR3 reads TGTGCCAGCAGTCCAACCATGCCCTCAGAGAACACTGAAGCTTTCTTT. As protein: CASSPTMPSENTEAFF.

Comment on this clonotype: The germline gene is not matched at one end of the junction; a read error may be the cause. This chain uses TRBV4-3 with TRBJ2-7; D unclear. The CDR3 runs 15 residues. Germline CDR1 reads LGHNA; CDR2 reads YSLEER. The CDR3 here is CASSQAGGSSYEQCF. DNA of the CDR3: TGCGCCAGCAGCCAAGCGGGCGGAAGCTCCTACGAGCAGTGCTTC.

This rearrangement joins TRBV12-3 or TRBV12-4 to TRBJ2-3; D is undetermined. The CDR3 is 12 residues long. The V end lost 4 bases, the J end lost 4 bases, and 6 bases lay between the germline ends. DNA of the CDR3: TGTGCCAGCAGTTGGGATCCAGATACGCAGTATTTT. This sequence encodes CASSWDPDTQYF.

This clonotype was seen a handful of times. The rearrangement joins TRBV12-3 or TRBV12-4 to TRBJ1-1; D unresolved. Trimming removed 3 bases from V and 3 bases from J, with 11 bases in between. The CDR3 has 14 amino acids. The CDR3 loop is CASSFDRRYTEAFF. In DNA form, the CDR3 reads TGTGCCAGCAGTTTCGATAGGAGATACACTGAAGCTTTCTTT.

The CDR3 nucleotides read TGTGCCAGCTCACTCCTCTCCGGGACTCTTAACTCTGGAAACACCATATATTTT. Translating gives CASSLLSGTLNSGNTIYF. The gene calls are TRBV18 and TRBJ1-3, with a possible D match to TRBD1 (5 bases). Germline lookup yields CDR1 KGHSH and CDR2 LQKENI. The CDR3 has 18 residues. Trimming took 4 bases from V and 0 from J, leaving 19 bases between them.

V and J are TRBV11-2 and TRBJ2-7, with unresolved D. This CDR3 comprises 13 residues. Germline-derived CDR1 and CDR2 are SGHAT and FQNNGV. V was pared by 3 bases and J by 6 bases, with 12 bases between. In DNA form, the CDR3 reads TGTGCCAGCAGCTTTGTTATACCCATCGAGCAGTACTTC. Amino acid sequence: CASSFVIPIEQYF.